Presented here are 30 T cell receptor beta chains from one specimen sequenced in a study of T-cell memory formation after mild COVID-19. TCRdb reprocessed the 5' RACE reads via MiXCR and lists one record per CDR3 protein. The table includes roughly 250,000 distinct CDR3 sequences, 16% detected once. Specimen: PBMCs or a T cell subset sorted from them (not recorded which). All receptors come from a man between 18 and 29 years old who had mild COVID-19 (a few samples of this study predate the infection). Cell type and time point are not known.

The V call is TRBV20-1, the J call TRBJ2-3; 9 nucleotides align to TRBD2. J was trimmed by 4 bases and V by 3 bases; bases with no gene match: 5. Germline V gene lookup returns CDR1 DFQATT and CDR2 SNEGSKA (reference sequence). The CDR3 length is 14 residues. The CDR3 reads CSASSAGGSDTQYF. In DNA form, the CDR3 reads TGCAGTGCTAGTTCAGCGGGGGGTTCAGATACGCAGTATTTT.

This clonotype came up a few times. The V call is TRBV6-2 or TRBV6-3, the J call TRBJ2-5, with 7 bases fitting TRBD1. Losses at the gene ends were 7 bases for V and 1 base for J; bases not matched to a gene: 3. This CDR3 spans 13 amino acids. Germline CDR1 MNHEY, CDR2 SVGEGT. CDR3 in amino acids: CASTDRAQETQYF. The CDR3 bases are TGTGCCAGCACCGACAGGGCCCAAGAGACCCAGTACTTC.

This clonotype was seen a few times. The chain combines TRBV20-1 with TRBJ1-1; D perhaps matches TRBD1 (5 bases). The V gene lost 6 bases and the J gene lost 1 base, with 15 bases spanning the gap. CDR1 is DFQATT and CDR2 is SNEGSKA in the germline V gene (reference sequence). The CDR3 is made up of 14 amino acids. CDR3 protein: CSASTAGGNTEAFF. The CDR3 DNA reads as TGCAGTGCCAGCACTGCCGGGGGGAACACTGAAGCTTTCTTT.

This clonotype was counted only a few times. V and J are TRBV4-1 and TRBJ1-5, with unresolved D. Deletions cut 0 bases from V and 4 bases from J, with 10 bases between. The germline CDR1 and CDR2 sequences are MGHRA and YSYEKL. The CDR3 runs 15 residues. CDR3 sequence (DNA): TGCGCCAGCAGCCAAGAAGGTACAAATAATCAGCCCCAGCATTTT. It translates to CASSQEGTNNQPQHF.

The chain joins TRBV4-1 to TRBJ1-5; D is unclear. The V and J ends lost 3 bases and 7 bases respectively, with 13 bases between them. Per the germline V gene, CDR1 is MGHRA and CDR2 is YSYEKL. The CDR3 covers 14 residues. The CDR3 DNA follows: TGCGCCAGCAGCCACCCGACGGGAGGGCAGCCCCAGCATTTT. Protein: CASSHPTGGQPQHF.

The chain links TRBV13 to TRBJ2-1; D gene unclear. Germline values: CDR1 PRHDT, CDR2 FYEKMQ (reference sequence). This CDR3 spans 13 amino acids. V lost 2 bases to trimming and J lost 4 bases, with 6 bases between them. The CDR3 reads CASSLIGYNEQFF. In DNA, the CDR3 is TGTGCCAGCAGCTTAATTGGGTACAATGAGCAGTTCTTC.

A few counts support this clonotype. The V gene is TRBV29-1, the J gene TRBJ2-7; the match to TRBD1 covers 9 bases. CDR1 SQVTM and CDR2 ANQGSEA come from the germline V gene. The CDR3 is made up of 11 amino acids. The ends lost 3 bases at V and 7 bases at J; junction bases unmatched: 1. CDR3 residues: CSVETGGEQYV. The CDR3 DNA reads as TGCAGCGTTGAGACAGGGGGAGAGCAGTACGTC.

The chain links TRBV7-2 to TRBJ2-1, with no clear D. V gave up 5 bases and J gave up 6 bases, with 11 bases separating them. The CDR3 is 13 residues long. CDR1 is SGHTA and CDR2 is FQGNSA in the germline V gene. CDR3 residues: CASSGRVGNEQFF. CDR3 sequence (DNA): TGTGCCAGCAGCGGCCGGGTCGGCAATGAGCAGTTCTTC.

V and J are TRBV10-3 and TRBJ2-1; tentative D call: TRBD2 (5 bases). Germline-derived CDR1 and CDR2 are ENHRY and SYGVKD. The CDR3 extends over 15 amino acids. V shed 1 base and J shed 0 bases, with 7 bases lying between them. The CDR3 DNA sequence: TGTGCCATCAGTGAGTTCGAGGGCTCCTACAATGAGCAGTTCTTC. As protein: CAISEFEGSYNEQFF.

This chain connects TRBV3-1 to TRBJ2-7, with 7 bases lining up with TRBD2. The CDR3 runs to 13 residues. In germline, CDR1 is LGHDT, CDR2 YNNKEL (reference sequence). Trimming cost V 3 bases and J 1 base; bases outside gene matches: 0. Here the CDR3 reads CASSQGLSYEQYF. The CDR3 DNA reads as TGTGCCAGCAGCCAGGGACTATCCTACGAGCAGTACTTC.

This clonotype was seen a handful of times. The chain employs TRBV7-8 and TRBJ2-2, with TRBD1 matching over 7 bases. Germline trimming cut 5 bases from V and 4 bases from J; bases unmatched to any gene: 10. Germline assignment: CDR1 SGHVS and CDR2 FQNEAQ. CDR3 length: 16 residues. The CDR3 sequence: CASSERTGPLTGELFF. For the CDR3, the DNA is TGTGCCAGCAGCGAAAGGACAGGTCCCCTCACCGGGGAGCTGTTTTTT.

This clonotype was seen a few times. V and J are TRBV6-2 or TRBV6-3 and TRBJ2-2; 8 bases match TRBD1. CDR1 is MNHEY, CDR2 SVGEGT, per germline. The CDR3 runs to 14 residues. Trimming removed 8 bases from V and 4 bases from J; junction bases left unmatched: 6. CDR3 region: CASGQGGVTGELFF. Here the CDR3 DNA reads TGTGCCAGCGGACAGGGCGGCGTCACCGGGGAGCTGTTTTTT.

The V and J genes are TRBV6-2 or TRBV6-3 and TRBJ1-6, with 7 positions matching TRBD1. This CDR3 contains 14 residues. Per germline, CDR1 MNHEY and CDR2 SVGEGT. The V gene end was trimmed by 6 bases and the J gene end by 6 bases; junction bases not matched to a gene: 5. The CDR3 loop is CASSPGTANSPLHF. The CDR3 DNA is TGTGCCAGCAGCCCCGGGACAGCTAATTCACCCCTCCACTTT.

A few counts support this clonotype. Here the CDR3 DNA reads TGTGCCAGCAGTTACTCGATACAGTCCTACGAGCAGTACTTC. Translated: CASSYSIQSYEQYF. The chain joins TRBV6-5 to TRBJ2-7, with D hard to call. In germline, CDR1 is MNHEY, CDR2 SVGAGI. V lost 0 bases and J 1 base, leaving 7 bases between the germline ends. This CDR3 is 14 amino acids long.

V and J are TRBV5-1 and TRBJ1-1; D unresolved. Germline values: CDR1 SGHRS, CDR2 YFSETQ. The CDR3 sequence is 12 residues long. V lost 1 base and J lost 4, with 5 bases in between. CDR3 amino acids: CASSLTATEAFF. CDR3 sequence (DNA): TGCGCCAGCAGCTTGACAGCCACTGAAGCTTTCTTT.

This clonotype came up many times. The chain is built from TRBV12-3 or TRBV12-4 and TRBJ2-1; 7 bases map to TRBD1. V shed 4 bases and J 15 bases; nucleotides not matched to a gene: 6. This CDR3 is built from 11 residues. CDR3: CASSSGQNPFF. In DNA, the CDR3 is TGTGCCAGCAGTTCGGGACAGAACCCGTTCTTC.

A few counts support this clonotype. The chain uses TRBV7-8 and TRBJ1-2, with 9 bases lining up with TRBD1. CDR1 is SGHVS, CDR2 FQNEAQ, per germline. There are 13 residues in the CDR3. Unmatched junction bases numbered 4, after V lost 4 bases and J lost 7 bases. The CDR3 DNA sequence: TGTGCCAGCAGCTCGTCACAGGGGGCTGGCTACACCTTC. The encoded protein is CASSSSQGAGYTF.

This clonotype was found a few times. The V call is TRBV20-1, the J call TRBJ1-4, with D possibly TRBD1 on 6 matching bases. The germline V and J ends were trimmed by 2 bases and 6 bases, with 19 bases remaining between them. The CDR3 sequence is 16 residues long. Germline V gene lookup returns CDR1 DFQATT and CDR2 SNEGSKA (reference sequence). DNA for the CDR3: TGCAGTGCTAGATCGGGGGCAACTGTAATGTATGAAAAACTGTTTTTT. Translating gives CSARSGATVMYEKLFF.

This clonotype was recorded a few times. The chain recombines TRBV6-1 with TRBJ2-6; D not resolved. The CDR3 runs to 15 residues. CDR1 and CDR2 (germline): MNHNS, SASEGT. V was trimmed by 4 bases and J by 0 bases, leaving 7 bases between them. CDR3 amino acids: CASSAGPSGANVLTF. The CDR3 DNA is TGTGCCAGCAGTGCTGGGCCCTCTGGGGCCAACGTCCTGACTTTC.

This clonotype was seen a handful of times. The V call is TRBV12-3 or TRBV12-4, the J call TRBJ2-3; no clear D gene. The CDR3 length is 12 residues. Between the trimmed V and J ends, which lost 4 bases and 7 bases, there was a span of 9 bases. DNA for the CDR3: TGTGCCAGCAGTTCTAGGTGGAATACGCAGTATTTT. It encodes CASSSRWNTQYF.

CDR3: CASSVSPFLGEQYF. The DNA for the CDR3 is TGTGCCAGCAGCGTAAGCCCCTTCCTGGGCGAGCAGTACTTC. The V call is TRBV9, the J call TRBJ2-7; D gene uncertain. Germline CDR1 SGDLS, CDR2 YYNGEE. Trimming pared 1 base from V and 6 bases from J, leaving 14 bases between. The CDR3 spans 14 residues.

The DNA for the CDR3 is TGCGCCAGCAGCTTGAGGCAGGGAGGCCATCCTCTGTGGGCCAACGTCCTGACTTTC. Translation: CASSLRQGGHPLWANVLTF. The chain combines TRBV5-1 with TRBJ2-6, with a tentative D call TRBD2 (6 bases). The CDR3 totals 19 residues. Germline CDR1 and CDR2: SGHRS and YFSETQ. V was cut by 1 base and J by 5 bases, with 22 bases left in between.

The V gene is TRBV6-5, the J gene TRBJ2-2, with 8 nucleotides matching TRBD2. V lost 5 bases and J lost 6; bases outside the gene matches: 5. The germline V gene has CDR1 MNHEY and CDR2 SVGAGI. This CDR3 has 14 amino acids. CDR3 nucleotide sequence: TGTGCCAGCAGTATTAGCGGGGCGCCCGGGGAGCTGTTTTTT. Its protein product is CASSISGAPGELFF.

The genes are TRBV7-9 and TRBJ2-2, with unresolved D. The CDR3 sequence is 11 residues long. V was cut by 1 base and J by 10 bases, with 4 bases left in between. CDR1 and CDR2 from the germline V gene are SEHNR and FQNEAQ (reference sequence). The CDR3 nucleotides read TGTGCCAGCAGCTTAGATGAGGAGCTGTTTTTT. This sequence encodes CASSLDEELFF.

The rearrangement joins TRBV29-1 to TRBJ2-6; 7 bases align to TRBD1. The V segment lost 1 base and the J segment 0 bases; nucleotides outside the gene matches: 6. The CDR3 has 17 amino acids. Germline V lookup: CDR1 SQVTM, CDR2 ANQGSEA. Written as DNA, the CDR3 is TGCAGCGTTGAAGCCGTCGGGACAGCCTCTGGGGCCAACGTCCTGACTTTC. Its protein is CSVEAVGTASGANVLTF.

The genes are TRBV5-6 and TRBJ2-7; possible D gene TRBD2, 7 bases. Germline-derived CDR1 and CDR2 are SGHDT and YYEEEE. The V gene lost 3 bases and the J gene lost 7 bases, with 20 bases spanning the gap. The CDR3 extends over 15 amino acids. CDR3 protein: CASSSRRGAEDEQYF. Written as DNA, the CDR3 is TGTGCCAGCAGCTCCCGCCGGGGGGCGGAAGATGAGCAGTACTTC.

Only a few counts were recorded for this clonotype. The chain couples TRBV6-2 or TRBV6-3 to TRBJ2-3; maybe TRBD2 (5 bases). V lost 2 bases and J 0 bases, leaving 9 bases between the germline ends. CDR1 and CDR2 (germline): MNHEY, SVGEGT. CDR3 length: 15 amino acids. CDR3 protein: CASSYGLTSTDTQYF. The CDR3 nucleotides read TGTGCCAGCAGTTACGGACTTACTAGCACAGATACGCAGTATTTT.

This clonotype was counted ten times or more. This chain connects TRBV5-1 to TRBJ2-7; 7 bases match TRBD2. The CDR3 has 15 amino acids. Germline values: CDR1 SGHRS, CDR2 YFSETQ. The ends lost 0 bases at V and 2 bases at J; junction bases unmatched: 5. In DNA, the CDR3 is TGCGCCAGCAGCTTGGTCGGCGGGGGAACCTACGAGCAGTACTTC. Amino acid sequence: CASSLVGGGTYEQYF.

This clonotype was recorded at least ten times. The gene calls are TRBV6-1 and TRBJ2-7, with D possibly TRBD2 on 5 matching bases. Trimming shortened V by 3 bases and J by 2 bases, and 11 bases separated the two germline ends. Germline V CDR1 and CDR2: MNHNS, SASEGT. The CDR3 totals 14 residues. The DNA for the CDR3 is TGTGCCAGCAGTGATTCGGGAAGTCCCTACGAGCAGTACGTC. Protein sequence: CASSDSGSPYEQYV.

This clonotype came up a few times. This sequence joins TRBV4-2 and TRBJ2-5, with D possibly TRBD2 on 5 matching bases. The ends were cut back, 1 base at V and 4 bases at J, with 10 bases in the middle. The germline V gene encodes CDR1 LGHNA and CDR2 YNFKEQ. The CDR3 is 14 amino acids. The CDR3 bases are TGTGCCAGCAGCCAAGTGCGGGCCGGAGAGACCCAGTACTTC. It specifies CASSQVRAGETQYF.